Following are 31 T cell receptor beta chains from one sample sequenced in a study of cytomegalovirus exposure and HLA in healthy donors. The PCR made use of 60 Vbeta and 13 Jbeta primers. Libraries were prepared by immunoSEQ multiplex PCR; TCRdb keeps only in-frame clonotypes and omits some of them. This sample's table has about 54,000 clones. Material: PBMCs. The receptor source for this set is a woman aged 35 to 49 in good health and CMV-seronegative.

The V gene is TRBV28, the J gene TRBJ1-4; 10 positions agree with TRBD1. V dropped 9 bases and J dropped 8; count of bases not matched to a gene: 9. The CDR3 sequence is 14 residues long. The germline V gene has CDR1 MDHEN and CDR2 SYDVKM. CDR3 DNA sequence: TGTGCCAGTGAACCGGGACAGGGGATAGAAAAACTGTTTTTT. Its protein is CASEPGQGIEKLFF.

The chain employs TRBV9 and TRBJ1-1; TRBD1 aligns across 7 bases. Germline CDR1 SGDLS, CDR2 YYNGEE. V dropped 0 bases and J dropped 4; count of bases not matched to a gene: 6. CDR3 size: 15 residues. The CDR3 DNA follows: TGTGCCAGCAGCGTAGGCCCAGGGGGATTCACTGAAGCTTTCTTT. It specifies CASSVGPGGFTEAFF.

V gene TRBV2 combines with J gene TRBJ2-1; maybe TRBD1 (7 bases). Trimming removed 6 bases from V and 3 bases from J, with 12 bases in between. Per germline, CDR1 SNHLY and CDR2 FYNNEI. The CDR3 loop spans 14 amino acids. CDR3 sequence (DNA): TGTGCCAGCAGCGGCGGGACAGTCTACAATGAGCAGTTCTTC. It specifies CASSGGTVYNEQFF. Looking up the rest from reference TRBV2 and TRBJ2-1 gives the full variable domain: EPEVTQTPSHQVTQMGQEVILRCVPISNHLYFYWYRQILGQKVEFLVSFYNNEISEKSEIFDDQFSVERPDGSNFTLKIRSTKLEDSAMYFCASSGGTVYNEQFFGPGTRLTVL.

V is TRBV19 and J is TRBJ1-6, with 7 nucleotides matching TRBD1. V was clipped by 2 bases and J by 3 bases; unmatched bases: 1. The germline gives CDR1 LNHDA, CDR2 SQIVND (reference sequence). This CDR3 has 15 amino acids. CDR3 in amino acids: CASSIQGVYNSPLHF. The CDR3 coding sequence is TGTGCCAGTAGTATACAGGGGGTCTATAATTCACCCCTCCACTTT.

This chain links TRBV30 with TRBJ2-1; TRBD1 matches 8 bases. V lost 5 bases, J lost 2 bases, and 5 bases stayed unmatched. CDR1 is GTSNPN, CDR2 SVGIG, per germline (reference sequence). The CDR3 extends over 14 amino acids. This chain's CDR3 is CAWDTGGPYNEQFF. CDR3 nucleotide sequence: TGTGCCTGGGACACAGGGGGACCCTACAATGAGCAGTTCTTC.

The chain is built from TRBV20-1 and TRBJ2-1; D not resolved. CDR1 DFQATT and CDR2 SNEGSKA come from the germline V gene (reference sequence). V lost 1 base and J 9 bases, leaving 7 bases between the germline ends. This CDR3 spans 11 amino acids. The CDR3, as DNA: TGCAGTGCTAGAGCCGTTAGTGAGCAGTTCTTC. Translation: CSARAVSEQFF.

About this clone itself: The junction departs from germline at one end; a sequencing error may be responsible. The chain recombines TRBV9 with TRBJ1-1; D is unresolved. This CDR3 region has 12 residues. Germline CDR1 reads SGDLS; CDR2 reads YYNGEE. The CDR3 loop reads CASERLNTEDFF. The CDR3 nucleotides are TGTGCCAGCGAGCGCTTGAACACTGAAGATTTCTTT.

This chain links TRBV20-1 with TRBJ1-4; D is uncertain. The CDR3 length is 11 residues. Germline V gene lookup returns CDR1 DFQATT and CDR2 SNEGSKA (reference sequence). The germline V and J ends were trimmed by 6 bases and 3 bases, with 5 bases remaining between them. The CDR3 DNA reads TGCAGTGCCTTGTCTAATGAAAAACTGTTTTTT. It specifies CSALSNEKLFF.

V usage is TRBV18 and J usage is TRBJ1-1, with 8 positions matching TRBD1. The germline V gene has CDR1 KGHSH and CDR2 LQKENI. The CDR3 loop spans 12 amino acids. V lost 5 bases and J lost 7; bases outside the gene matches: 3. CDR3 sequence: CASSTGQGEAFF. In DNA form, the CDR3 reads TGTGCCAGCTCAACCGGACAGGGTGAAGCTTTCTTT.

The chain carries TRBV7-7 and TRBJ2-7; D remains ambiguous. Germline-derived CDR1 and CDR2 are SSHAT and FNYEAQ (reference sequence). Trimming removed 4 bases at V and 2 bases at J, with 9 bases between. The CDR3 runs 13 residues. The CDR3 protein is CASSSASAYEQYF. The CDR3, as DNA: TGTGCCAGCAGCTCCGCCAGCGCCTACGAGCAGTACTTC. Filled out from reference TRBV7-7 and TRBJ2-7, the complete variable domain reads GAGVSQSPRYKVTKRGQDVTLRCDPISSHATLYWYQQALGQGPEFLTYFNYEAQPDKSGLPSDRFSAERPEGSISTLTIQRTEQRDSAMYRCASSSASAYEQYFGPGTRLTVT.

This chain uses TRBV5-4 with TRBJ2-5; 7 bases agree with TRBD1. Germline CDR1 and CDR2: SGHNT and YYREEE (reference sequence). This CDR3 has 13 residues. The trim removed 3 bases at V and 5 bases at J, leaving 4 bases unmatched. Here the CDR3 DNA reads TGTGCCAGCAGCTGGGACAGTGAGGAGACCCAGTACTTC. Translating it yields CASSWDSEETQYF.

This chain links TRBV28 with TRBJ2-7; possibly TRBD2 for D (5 bases). Trimming took 6 bases from V and 2 from J, leaving 26 bases between them. CDR1 MDHEN and CDR2 SYDVKM come from the germline V gene. This CDR3 is 18 amino acids long. The CDR3 DNA reads TGTGCCAGCAGCTCATTTTTGAAAAAAGGACTCACAACCTACGAGCAGTACTTC. Residues: CASSSFLKKGLTTYEQYF.

The chain recombines TRBV5-3 with TRBJ1-2, with D possibly matching TRBD1 (6 bases). TRBV5-3 is known as an ORF, though its function is uncertain. Between the trimmed V and J ends, which lost 4 bases and 6 bases, there was a span of 16 bases. There are 14 residues in the CDR3. The chain's CDR3 is CARSQDRLGDGYTF. CDR3 coding DNA: TGTGCCAGAAGCCAAGACAGGCTGGGGGATGGCTACACCTTC.

V and J are TRBV18 and TRBJ2-4; D is uncertain. Germline CDR1 reads KGHSH; CDR2 reads LQKENI. The V and J ends lost 3 bases and 9 bases respectively, with 12 bases between them. The CDR3 is made up of 13 amino acids. The DNA of the CDR3 is TGTGCCAGCTCACCCGACTTAGAAGTCATTCAGTACTTC. This codes for CASSPDLEVIQYF.

The chain is built from TRBV28 and TRBJ2-7; tentatively, D is TRBD1 (6 bases). This CDR3 comprises 15 residues. CDR1 and CDR2 from the germline V gene are MDHEN and SYDVKM. V was clipped by 5 bases and J by 0 bases, with 14 bases between them. DNA of the CDR3: TGTGCCAGCAGTCCGGAACAGGGAGTCTCCTACGAGCAGTACTTC. Its translation: CASSPEQGVSYEQYF.

The chain combines TRBV7-6 with TRBJ2-1, with 9 bases identical to TRBD2. This CDR3 has 17 residues. The germline V gene has CDR1 SGHVS and CDR2 FNYEAQ. V shed 3 bases, J shed 0 bases, and the junction held 6 bases outside the gene matches. CDR3 protein: CASSLASGVSSYNEQFF. The CDR3 nucleotides read TGTGCCAGCAGCTTGGCTAGCGGGGTGAGCTCCTACAATGAGCAGTTCTTC.

This rearrangement joins TRBV6-5 to TRBJ1-2, with TRBD1 matching over 7 bases. Trimming removed 7 bases from V and 5 bases from J; junction bases left unmatched: 13. The CDR3 has 15 amino acids. Looked up from germline, CDR1 is MNHEY and CDR2 is SVGAGI. The CDR3 nucleotides read TGTGCCAGCAAGGACAGGCCCGACCTGGGGTATGGCTACACCTTC. Amino acids: CASKDRPDLGYGYTF.

The V call is TRBV7-9, the J call TRBJ1-2, with D tentatively TRBD1 (6 bases). The CDR3 sequence is 14 residues long. The germline gives CDR1 SEHNR, CDR2 FQNEAQ (reference sequence). V was clipped by 2 bases and J by 4 bases, with 11 bases between them. The CDR3 spells CASSLSRDTYGYTF. Here the CDR3 DNA reads TGTGCCAGCAGCTTATCCCGGGACACCTATGGCTACACCTTC. Together with reference TRBV7-9 and TRBJ1-2, the CDR3 gives the full variable domain: DTGVSQNPRHKITKRGQNVTFRCDPISEHNRLYWYRQTLGQGPEFLTYFQNEAQLEKSRLLSDRFSAERPKGSFSTLEIQRTEQGDSAMYLCASSLSRDTYGYTFGSGTRLTVV.

The V gene is TRBV15, the J gene TRBJ1-6, with D perhaps matching TRBD1 (5 bases). Germline V gene lookup returns CDR1 LNHNV and CDR2 YYDKDF (reference sequence). With 4 bases removed from V and 14 bases from J, the gap between germline ends came to 21 bases. The CDR3 extends over 15 amino acids. CDR3 sequence reads: CATSNKPWGEVTLHF. The CDR3 DNA reads TGTGCCACCAGCAACAAACCATGGGGGGAGGTGACCCTCCACTTT.

The rearrangement links TRBV2 to TRBJ2-3; 8 positions agree with TRBD1. CDR1 is SNHLY, CDR2 FYNNEI, per germline. V gave up 2 bases and J gave up 2 bases; unmatched junction bases: 9. The CDR3 length is 17 residues. The CDR3 loop reads CASSESQGVSYTDTQYF. The CDR3 region has the DNA TGTGCCAGCAGTGAATCACAGGGGGTATCCTACACAGATACGCAGTATTTT.

This chain uses TRBV5-1 with TRBJ2-3; D gene ambiguous. The germline gives CDR1 SGHRS, CDR2 YFSETQ. Trimming took 4 bases from V and 0 from J, leaving 6 bases between them. The CDR3 spans 13 residues. The CDR3 nucleotides are TGCGCCAGCAGCGAAGCTAGCACAGATACGCAGTATTTT. Its protein product is CASSEASTDTQYF.

The chain links TRBV28 to TRBJ1-2, with 11 bases aligning to TRBD1. The CDR3 covers 16 residues. Trimming removed 0 bases from V and 3 bases from J; junction bases left unmatched: 3. The germline V gene has CDR1 MDHEN and CDR2 SYDVKM. CDR3: CASSLWTGQGDYGYTF. Written as DNA, the CDR3 is TGTGCCAGCAGTTTATGGACGGGACAGGGGGACTATGGCTACACCTTC.

This chain links TRBV7-9 with TRBJ2-5, with 11 bases fitting TRBD1. V trimming: 5 bases; J trimming: 6 bases; junction bases outside the gene matches: 5. CDR1 and CDR2 from the germline V gene are SEHNR and FQNEAQ (reference sequence). The CDR3 is 14 residues long. In DNA, the CDR3 is TGTGCCAGCAGCCGAGGACAGGGGGCGCAGACCCAGTACTTC. Translated: CASSRGQGAQTQYF.

The gene calls are TRBV19 and TRBJ1-6; 10 positions agree with TRBD1. With V trimmed by 5 bases and J by 9 bases, 1 base remained unmatched. From germline, CDR1 is LNHDA and CDR2 SQIVND (reference sequence). CDR3 length: 13 residues. The CDR3 coding sequence is TGTGCCAGTAGTGGGACAGGGGTTTCACCCCTCCACTTT. Translated: CASSGTGVSPLHF.

J is TRBJ1-1 and V is TRBV19; 8 bases map to TRBD1. This CDR3 has 16 residues. Trimming took 5 bases from V and 0 from J; bases not matched to a gene: 8. Germline V gene data show CDR1 as LNHDA and CDR2 as SQIVND (reference sequence). This chain's CDR3 is CASSFSTGEMNTEAFF. The CDR3 nucleotides are TGTGCCAGTAGTTTCTCGACAGGGGAGATGAACACTGAAGCTTTCTTT.

The chain joins TRBV7-9 to TRBJ1-1; 9 nucleotides match TRBD1. The J segment lost 5 bases and the V segment lost 4 bases, leaving 8 bases of the junction unmatched. CDR3 length equals 15 residues. Per germline, CDR1 SEHNR and CDR2 FQNEAQ (reference sequence). In nucleotides, the CDR3 is TGTGCCAGCAGCTCCCGGACAGGGGCGGGGACTGAAGCTTTCTTT. Translated, it gives CASSSRTGAGTEAFF. Drawing the rest from reference TRBV7-9 and TRBJ1-1, the complete variable domain is DTGVSQNPRHKITKRGQNVTFRCDPISEHNRLYWYRQTLGQGPEFLTYFQNEAQLEKSRLLSDRFSAERPKGSFSTLEIQRTEQGDSAMYLCASSSRTGAGTEAFFGQGTRLTVV.

The chain couples TRBV18 to TRBJ2-3; 9 bases are shared with TRBD1. In germline, CDR1 is KGHSH, CDR2 LQKENI. V shed 1 base, J shed 4 bases, and the junction held 6 bases outside the gene matches. The CDR3 runs to 16 residues. The chain's CDR3 is CASSPQRTGEADTQYF. The CDR3, as DNA: TGTGCCAGCTCACCACAACGGACAGGGGAAGCAGATACGCAGTATTTT.

The gene calls are TRBV28 and TRBJ2-7, with 7 bases aligning to TRBD2. Germline trimming cut 7 bases from V and 7 bases from J; bases unmatched to any gene: 13. The germline gives CDR1 MDHEN, CDR2 SYDVKM. The CDR3 runs 14 residues. CDR3 loop: CASTPRWGGEEQYF. The CDR3 coding sequence is TGTGCCAGCACCCCCCGGTGGGGAGGGGAAGAGCAGTACTTC.

As regards this clone: At one end the junction does not follow the germline gene, possibly because of a read error. The rearrangement uses TRBV28 and TRBJ2-5; a weak D match, TRBD2 (6 bases). Germline assignment: CDR1 MDHEN and CDR2 SYDVKM. The CDR3 is 14 residues long. DNA of the CDR3: TGTGCCAGCAGTTCGGGGGATAACCAAGAGAACCAGTACTTC. The encoded protein is CASSSGDNQENQYF.

This chain uses TRBV6-1 with TRBJ2-7; 11 bases are a match to TRBD2. The V gene end was trimmed by 5 bases and the J gene end by 3 bases; junction bases not matched to a gene: 6. CDR3 length: 15 residues. CDR1 and CDR2 from the germline V gene are MNHNS and SASEGT. CDR3 sequence: CASSWGLAENYEQYF. Written as DNA, the CDR3 is TGTGCCAGCAGTTGGGGACTAGCGGAGAACTACGAGCAGTACTTC.

This sequence joins TRBV6-1 and TRBJ1-1; the match to TRBD1 covers 12 bases. V lost 4 bases, J lost 4 bases, and 4 bases stayed unmatched. Per the germline V gene, CDR1 is MNHNS and CDR2 is SASEGT. The CDR3 runs to 15 residues. CDR3 amino acids: CASSGGTGGVTEAFF. The CDR3 DNA follows: TGTGCCAGCAGTGGGGGGACAGGGGGCGTCACTGAAGCTTTCTTT.